Listed below are T cell receptor beta chains from one sample, sequenced in a study of CD8 T cells in Susac syndrome. Via MiXCR, TCRdb re-called the immunoSEQ multiplex PCR reads, giving one row per CDR3 protein. This table has about 140,000 distinct CDR3 sequences, around 95% appearing once. Source material: CD8+ T cells from PBMCs. All receptors come from a human donor with Susac syndrome. Each CDR3 is given with its conserved first and last residue. A D gene is named only where the DNA matches it firmly. Not all rows give a size; the values are once, few, many and, for expanded clones, a class.

>TRBV21-1|-|TRBJ2-2|-
CASSNRDSTGELFF
TGTGCCAGCAGCAACCGAGACAGCACCGGGGAGCTGTTTTTT
>TRBV6-6|-|TRBJ2-5|-
CATTPQGYKETQYF
TGTGCCACCACGCCTCAGGGGTACAAGGAGACCCAGTACTTC
>TRBV18|TRBD1|TRBJ1-2|-
CASSPGTGYLYGYTF
TGTGCCAGCTCACCTGGGACAGGGTACCTCTATGGCTACACCTTC
>TRBV7-6|-|TRBJ1-5|-
CASSLAPWRERFNQPQHF
TGTGCCAGCAGCTTAGCGCCATGGAGGGAGCGGTTCAATCAGCCCCAGCATTTT
>TRBV5-1|TRBD2|TRBJ2-2|-
CASSPSSGATGELFF
TGCGCCAGCAGCCCGTCTAGCGGAGCCACCGGGGAGCTGTTTTTT
>TRBV29-1|-|TRBJ2-3|-
CSVEQAGVEDTQYF
TGCAGCGTTGAACAGGCAGGGGTCGAGGATACGCAGTATTTT
>TRBV13|TRBD2|TRBJ2-7|-
CASSSPRSGDGYEQYF
TGTGCCAGCAGCTCCCCCCGTAGCGGGGACGGCTACGAGCAGTACTTC
>TRBV20-1|-|TRBJ1-2|once
CSAREDKDYGYTF
TGCAGTGCTAGAGAGGACAAAGACTATGGCTACACCTTC
>TRBV5-1|-|TRBJ2-7|once
CASSSGQEQYF
TGCGCCAGCAGCTCAGGACAGGAGCAGTACTTC
>TRBV25-1|-|TRBJ1-2|-
CASSELGNYGYTF
TGTGCCAGCAGTGAATTGGGAAACTATGGCTACACCTTC
>TRBV5-6|-|TRBJ2-7|few
CASSPVRESSYEQYF
TGTGCCAGCAGCCCTGTTCGGGAGAGCTCCTACGAGCAGTACTTC
>TRBV5-1|-|TRBJ2-7|-
CASSLRWGDEQYF
TGCGCCAGCAGCTTGAGGTGGGGCGACGAGCAGTACTTC
>TRBV25-1|-|TRBJ1-5|-
CASSPGGWQPQHF
TGTGCCAGCAGTCCAGGTGGGTGGCAGCCCCAGCATTTT
>TRBV5-6|-|TRBJ2-7|once
CASSGRDGDYEQYF
TGTGCCAGCAGCGGCCGGGACGGCGACTACGAGCAGTACTTC
>TRBV12-3/TRBV12-4|TRBD2|TRBJ2-2|-
CASSLLAGTGELFF
TGTGCCAGCAGTTTACTAGCGGGAACCGGGGAGCTGTTTTTT
>TRBV25-1|-|TRBJ2-1|-
CASSEYVANNEQFF
TGTGCCAGCAGTGAATATGTCGCAAACAATGAGCAGTTCTTC
>TRBV27|-|TRBJ1-2|once
CASSSMGGYTF
TGTGCCAGCAGTTCGATGGGTGGCTACACCTTC
>TRBV28|-|TRBJ1-1|-
CASSFQAIDSQENTEAFF
TGTGCCAGCAGTTTCCAAGCCATCGACAGCCAAGAGAACACTGAAGCTTTCTTT
>TRBV14|-|TRBJ1-4|-
CASSRGQMGWEKLFF
TGTGCCAGCAGCCGTGGACAGATGGGATGGGAAAAACTGTTTTTT
>TRBV28|TRBD1|TRBJ2-7|-
CASSPEGAGDEQYF
TGTGCCAGCAGTCCCGAGGGGGCTGGGGACGAGCAGTACTTC
>TRBV7-9|TRBD2|TRBJ2-1|-
CASSQLAGTDNEQFF
TGTGCCAGCAGTCAACTAGCGGGAACAGACAATGAGCAGTTCTTC
>TRBV7-6|-|TRBJ1-4|-
CASSLAESTNEKLFF
TGTGCCAGCAGCTTAGCAGAGTCGACTAATGAAAAACTGTTTTTT
>TRBV20-1|TRBD2|TRBJ2-7|-
CSASLSGRADEQYF
TGCAGTGCTAGCCTCAGCGGGAGAGCTGACGAGCAGTACTTC
>TRBV4-1|-|TRBJ2-1|-
CASTGEKYNEQFF
TGCGCCAGCACAGGAGAGAAATACAATGAGCAGTTCTTC
>TRBV29-1|-|TRBJ2-7|-
CSCRDTTYEQYF
TGCAGCTGCAGGGACACCACCTACGAGCAGTACTTC
>TRBV27|-|TRBJ2-7|-
CASSTSGGGSYEQYF
TGTGCCAGCAGTACTTCAGGCGGTGGTTCCTACGAGCAGTACTTC
>TRBV11-2|TRBD1|TRBJ2-5|-
CASSFDYQGAQYF
TGTGCCAGCAGCTTCGACTACCAGGGGGCCCAGTACTTC
>TRBV27|TRBD1|TRBJ2-3|-
CASGRDSTSTDTQYF
TGTGCCAGCGGCAGGGACAGCACTAGCACAGATACGCAGTATTTT
>TRBV7-2|-|TRBJ2-7|-
CASSLDPGIHYYEQYF
TGTGCCAGCAGCTTAGACCCGGGGATCCACTACTACGAGCAGTACTTC
>TRBV6-1|-|TRBJ2-7|-
CASSDGGGTLGYEQYF
TGTGCCAGCAGTGATGGAGGGGGGACGTTGGGCTACGAGCAGTACTTC
>TRBV27|-|TRBJ1-4|-
CASSGITGVATNEKLFF
TGTGCCAGCAGCGGAATTACAGGCGTCGCAACTAATGAAAAACTGTTTTTT
>TRBV7-9|-|TRBJ2-5|-
CASSLVAEQRKTQYF
TGTGCCAGCAGCTTAGTGGCAGAACAAAGAAAGACCCAGTACTTC
>TRBV27|-|TRBJ2-7|-
CASRDSREQYF
TGTGCCAGTCGGGACTCCCGCGAGCAGTACTTC
>TRBV24-1|-|TRBJ1-5|once
CATSDPTEPKEPQHF
TGTGCCACCAGTGACCCGACAGAACCCAAGGAGCCCCAGCATTTT
>TRBV15|TRBD1|TRBJ2-2|-
CATSAPGQLFTGELFF
TGTGCCACCAGCGCACCGGGACAGCTCTTCACCGGGGAGCTGTTTTTT
>TRBV5-1|TRBD1|TRBJ1-5|-
CASSTGTGQPQHF
TGCGCCAGCAGCACTGGGACAGGACAGCCCCAGCATTTT
>TRBV5-4|TRBD2|TRBJ2-7|-
CASSLSDSGLAGGREQYF
TGTGCCAGCAGCTTGTCGGACAGCGGACTAGCGGGAGGGCGCGAGCAGTACTTC
>TRBV7-8|TRBD2|TRBJ2-1|-
CASSLVEREECF
TGTGCCAGCAGCTTAGTGGAGCGGGAGGAGTGTTTC
>TRBV28|TRBD1|TRBJ2-7|-
CASTPPGQGGEQYF
TGTGCCAGCACCCCCCCCGGACAGGGCGGCGAGCAGTACTTC
>TRBV11-2|-|TRBJ1-4|-
CASSFQGGEKLFF
TGTGCCAGCAGCTTCCAGGGCGGTGAAAAACTGTTTTTT
>TRBV9|-|TRBJ2-7|-
CASSGFDGDYYEQYF
TGTGCCAGCAGCGGATTCGATGGGGATTACTACGAGCAGTACTTC
>TRBV28|TRBD2|TRBJ2-5|once
CASSSIREGHRTQYF
TGTGCCAGCAGTTCGATAAGGGAGGGCCACAGGACCCAGTACTTC
>TRBV20-1|-|TRBJ1-5|-
CSARDLRAPNQPQHF
TGCAGTGCTAGAGATTTGAGGGCTCCCAATCAGCCCCAGCATTTT
>TRBV12-3/TRBV12-4|-|TRBJ2-5|once
CASTKGPSETQYF
TGTGCCAGCACGAAAGGGCCGTCGGAGACCCAGTACTTC
>TRBV4-1|TRBD2|TRBJ2-5|-
CASSPWTSGRAHQETQYF
TGCGCCAGCAGCCCTTGGACTAGCGGGAGGGCCCACCAAGAGACCCAGTACTTC
>TRBV4-2|TRBD2|TRBJ2-7|-
CASSQDSELAGVEQYF
TGTGCCAGCAGCCAAGATTCCGAGCTAGCGGGAGTCGAGCAGTACTTC
>TRBV27|-|TRBJ1-2|once
CASSFSGDTPGYTF
TGTGCCAGCAGTTTTTCGGGGGACACTCCTGGCTACACCTTC
>TRBV2|-|TRBJ2-1|-
CASKVSHNEQFF
TGTGCCAGCAAGGTCTCCCACAATGAGCAGTTCTTC
>TRBV12-3/TRBV12-4|TRBD2|TRBJ2-1|once
CASSFGTSGIFEQFF
TGTGCCAGCAGTTTCGGGACTAGCGGGATCTTCGAGCAGTTCTTC
>TRBV25-1|-|TRBJ1-1|-
CASSVAGVAFF
TGTGCCAGCAGTGTGGCAGGGGTCGCTTTCTTT
>TRBV30|TRBD1|TRBJ1-2|-
CAWSVGGGGGYTF
TGTGCCTGGAGTGTGGGAGGGGGCGGTGGCTACACCTTC
>TRBV14|-|TRBJ2-6|-
CASSQVGDSGANVLTF
TGTGCCAGCAGCCAAGTCGGGGACTCTGGGGCCAACGTCCTGACTTTC
>TRBV12-3/TRBV12-4|-|TRBJ2-4|-
CASSNNLNIQYF
TGTGCCAGCAGTAACAACTTAAACATTCAGTACTTC
>TRBV24-1|-|TRBJ2-1|-
CATSEKGFPYNEQFF
TGTGCCACCAGTGAAAAGGGTTTCCCTTACAATGAGCAGTTCTTC
>TRBV9|-|TRBJ1-1|-
CASSATVMNTEAFF
TGTGCCAGCAGCGCGACAGTCATGAACACTGAAGCTTTCTTT
>TRBV30|-|TRBJ1-1|once
CAWEGGGEAFF
TGTGCCTGGGAGGGGGGGGGTGAAGCTTTCTTT
>TRBV27|-|TRBJ2-7|-
CASSLGQLDYEQYF
TGTGCCAGCAGTCTCGGACAGCTGGACTACGAGCAGTACTTC